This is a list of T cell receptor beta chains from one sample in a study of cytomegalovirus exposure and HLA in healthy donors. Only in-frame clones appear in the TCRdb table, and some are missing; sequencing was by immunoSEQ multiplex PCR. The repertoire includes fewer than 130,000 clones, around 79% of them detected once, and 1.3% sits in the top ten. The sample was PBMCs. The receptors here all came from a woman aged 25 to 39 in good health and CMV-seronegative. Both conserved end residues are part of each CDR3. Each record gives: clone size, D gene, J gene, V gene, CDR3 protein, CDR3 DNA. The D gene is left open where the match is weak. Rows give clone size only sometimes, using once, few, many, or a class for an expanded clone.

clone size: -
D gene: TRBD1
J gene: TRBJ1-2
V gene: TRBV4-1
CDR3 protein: CASSHHRAGQGRDYGYTF
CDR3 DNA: TGCGCCAGCAGCCATCACAGGGCAGGACAGGGGAGGGACTATGGCTACACCTTC

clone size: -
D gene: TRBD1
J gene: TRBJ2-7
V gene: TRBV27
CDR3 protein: CASTLGQGAREQYF
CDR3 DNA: TGTGCCAGCACCCTCGGACAGGGGGCTAGGGAGCAGTACTTC

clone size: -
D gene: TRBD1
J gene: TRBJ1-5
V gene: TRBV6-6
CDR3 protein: CASSPTGYQPQHF
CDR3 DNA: TGTGCCAGCAGTCCGACAGGGTACCAGCCCCAGCATTTT

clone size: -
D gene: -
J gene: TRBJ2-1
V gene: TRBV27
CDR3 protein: CASRQGRDEQFF
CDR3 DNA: TGTGCCAGCAGGCAGGGGCGGGATGAGCAGTTCTTC

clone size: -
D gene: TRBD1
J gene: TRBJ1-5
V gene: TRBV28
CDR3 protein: CASSETGRSQPQHF
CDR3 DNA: TGTGCCAGCAGCGAGACAGGGCGCAGTCAGCCCCAGCATTTT

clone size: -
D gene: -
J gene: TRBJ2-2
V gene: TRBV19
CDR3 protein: CASSEQGIGELFF
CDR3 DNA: TGTGCCAGTAGCGAACAGGGAATCGGGGAGCTGTTTTTT

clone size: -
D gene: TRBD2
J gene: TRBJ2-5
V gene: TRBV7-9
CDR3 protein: CASSPPAGGGETQYF
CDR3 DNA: TGTGCCAGCAGCCCCCCAGCGGGGGGCGGGGAGACCCAGTACTTC

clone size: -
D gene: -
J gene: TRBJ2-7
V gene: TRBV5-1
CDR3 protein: CASSLGEGVYF
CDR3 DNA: TGCGCCAGCAGCTTGGGTGAGGGCGTGTACTTC

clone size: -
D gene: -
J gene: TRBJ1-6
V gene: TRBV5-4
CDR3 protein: CASSLGKSTGNSPLHF
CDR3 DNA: TGTGCCAGCAGCTTGGGAAAAAGCACGGGTAATTCACCCCTCCACTTT

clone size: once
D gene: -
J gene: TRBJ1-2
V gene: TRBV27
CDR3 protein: CASSFTRIANYGYTF
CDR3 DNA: TGTGCCAGCAGTTTTACACGCATCGCTAACTATGGCTACACCTTC

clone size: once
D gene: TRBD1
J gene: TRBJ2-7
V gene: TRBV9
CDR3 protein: CASSPTGTATKQYF
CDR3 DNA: TGTGCCAGCAGCCCAACCGGGACAGCGACCAAGCAGTACTTC

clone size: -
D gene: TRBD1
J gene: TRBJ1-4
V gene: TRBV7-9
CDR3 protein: CASRNEGQGDEKLFF
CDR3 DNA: TGTGCCAGCAGGAATGAGGGACAGGGAGATGAAAAACTGTTTTTT

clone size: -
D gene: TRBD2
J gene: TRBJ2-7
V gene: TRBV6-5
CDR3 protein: CASSYSSGGSSYEQYF
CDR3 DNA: TGTGCCAGCAGTTACTCTTCGGGGGGAAGCTCCTACGAGCAGTACTTC

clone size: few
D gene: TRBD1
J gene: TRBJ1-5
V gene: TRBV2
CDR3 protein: CASSQDRGLQPQHF
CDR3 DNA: TGTGCCAGCAGCCAGGACAGGGGACTTCAGCCCCAGCATTTT

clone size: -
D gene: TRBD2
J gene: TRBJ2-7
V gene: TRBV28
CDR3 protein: CASSSGLAVPYF
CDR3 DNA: TGTGCCAGCAGTTCCGGACTAGCTGTCCCGTACTTC

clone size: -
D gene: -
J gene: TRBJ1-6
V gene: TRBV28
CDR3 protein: CASSLPARTGVGYNSPLHF
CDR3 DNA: TGTGCCAGCAGTTTACCGGCGCGCACGGGGGTGGGATATAATTCACCCCTCCACTTT

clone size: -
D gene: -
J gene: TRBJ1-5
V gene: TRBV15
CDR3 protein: CATSRDQGRTHKDGSNQPQHF
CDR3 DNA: TGTGCCACCAGCAGAGATCAAGGGAGAACTCATAAAGACGGGAGCAATCAGCCCCAGCATTTT

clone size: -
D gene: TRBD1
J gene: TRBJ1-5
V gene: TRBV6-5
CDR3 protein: CASSFTGDHQPQHF
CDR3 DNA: TGTGCCAGCAGTTTCACAGGGGATCATCAGCCCCAGCATTTT

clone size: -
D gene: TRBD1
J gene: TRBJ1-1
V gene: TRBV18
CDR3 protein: CASSPRGTGGLNTEAFF
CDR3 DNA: TGTGCCAGCTCACCACGAGGGACAGGGGGCTTGAACACTGAAGCTTTCTTT

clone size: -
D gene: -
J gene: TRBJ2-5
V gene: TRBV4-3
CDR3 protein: CASSPGPTGGLQETQYF
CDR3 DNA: TGCGCCAGCAGCCCGGGGCCTACTGGGGGGTTACAAGAGACCCAGTACTTC

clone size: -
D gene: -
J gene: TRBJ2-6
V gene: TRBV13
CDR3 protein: CASSAEDMEFSGANVLTF
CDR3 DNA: TGTGCCAGCAGCGCCGAGGACATGGAATTTTCTGGGGCCAACGTCCTGACTTTC

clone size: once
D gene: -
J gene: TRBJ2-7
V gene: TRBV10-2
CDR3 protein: CASSEPYPAYEQYF
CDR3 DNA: TGCGCCAGCAGTGAGCCCTATCCCGCCTACGAGCAGTACTTC

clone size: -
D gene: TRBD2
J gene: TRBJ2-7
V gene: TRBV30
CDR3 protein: CAWNLAGTREQYF
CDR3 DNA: TGTGCCTGGAACCTAGCGGGGACCCGGGAGCAGTACTTC

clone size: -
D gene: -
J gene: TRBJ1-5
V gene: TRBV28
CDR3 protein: CASRRSTGLSNQPQHF
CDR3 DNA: TGTGCCAGCAGGAGATCCACAGGGTTAAGCAATCAGCCCCAGCATTTT

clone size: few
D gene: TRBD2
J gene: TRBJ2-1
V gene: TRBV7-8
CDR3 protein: CASRILGTSNEQFF
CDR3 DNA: TGTGCCAGCAGGATATTAGGGACTAGCAATGAGCAGTTCTTC

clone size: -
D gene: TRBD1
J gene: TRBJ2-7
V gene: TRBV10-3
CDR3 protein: CAISEGQGASYEQYF
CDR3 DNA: TGTGCCATCAGTGAGGGACAGGGGGCTTCCTACGAGCAGTACTTC

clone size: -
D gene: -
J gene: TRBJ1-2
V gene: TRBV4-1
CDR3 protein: CASSQVGGDNYGYTF
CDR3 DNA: TGCGCCAGCAGCCAAGTAGGAGGGGATAACTATGGCTACACCTTC

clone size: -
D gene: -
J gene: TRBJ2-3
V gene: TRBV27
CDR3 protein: CASSVSSTDTQYF
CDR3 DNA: TGTGCCAGCAGTGTCTCTAGCACAGATACGCAGTATTTT

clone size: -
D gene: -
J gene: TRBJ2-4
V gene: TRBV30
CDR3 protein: CAWSHGQGRNIQYF
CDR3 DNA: TGTGCCTGGAGCCATGGGCAGGGAAGGAACATTCAGTACTTC

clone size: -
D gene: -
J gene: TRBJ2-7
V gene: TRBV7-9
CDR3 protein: CASSSSTGGRGTGLHEQYF
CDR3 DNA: TGTGCCAGCAGCTCATCGACGGGCGGGAGGGGGACAGGACTTCACGAGCAGTACTTC

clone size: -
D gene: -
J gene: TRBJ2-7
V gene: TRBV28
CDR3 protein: CASKPALTVPRSGEQYF
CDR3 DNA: TGTGCCAGCAAACCCGCCCTTACGGTCCCCCGATCGGGGGAGCAGTACTTC

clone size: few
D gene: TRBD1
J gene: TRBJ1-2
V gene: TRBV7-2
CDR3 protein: CASSPSGTGNNGYTF
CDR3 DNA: TGTGCCAGCAGCCCCTCCGGGACAGGGAATAATGGCTACACCTTC

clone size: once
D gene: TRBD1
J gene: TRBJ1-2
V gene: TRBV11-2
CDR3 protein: CASSLGGTGDGYTF
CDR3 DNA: TGTGCCAGCAGCTTAGGTGGGACAGGGGATGGCTACACCTTC

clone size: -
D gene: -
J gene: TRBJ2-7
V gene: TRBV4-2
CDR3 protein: CASSQDWGGRTDYEQYF
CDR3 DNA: TGTGCCAGCAGCCAAGATTGGGGCGGCAGGACAGACTACGAGCAGTACTTC

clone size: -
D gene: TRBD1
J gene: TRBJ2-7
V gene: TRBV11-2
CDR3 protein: CASSSGQGYEQYF
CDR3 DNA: TGTGCCAGCAGCTCGGGACAGGGCTACGAGCAGTACTTC

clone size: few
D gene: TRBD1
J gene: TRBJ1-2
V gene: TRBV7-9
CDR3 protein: CASSLSPGGGNYGYTF
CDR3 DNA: TGTGCCAGCAGCTTATCCCCAGGGGGTGGAAACTATGGCTACACCTTC

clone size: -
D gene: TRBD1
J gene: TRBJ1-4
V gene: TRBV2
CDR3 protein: CASRIGTGAEKLFF
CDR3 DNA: TGTGCCAGCAGGATTGGGACAGGGGCCGAAAAACTGTTTTTT

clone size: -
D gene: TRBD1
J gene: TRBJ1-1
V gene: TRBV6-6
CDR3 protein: CASSWGQGEAFF
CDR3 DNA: TGTGCCAGCAGTTGGGGACAGGGTGAAGCTTTCTTT

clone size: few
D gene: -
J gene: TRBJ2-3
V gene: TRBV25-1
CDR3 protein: CASAQADTQYF
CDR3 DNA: TGTGCCAGCGCCCAGGCAGATACGCAGTATTTT

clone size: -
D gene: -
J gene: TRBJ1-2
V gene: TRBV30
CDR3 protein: CAWSARGRRNYGYTF
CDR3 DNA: TGTGCCTGGAGTGCGCGGGGCAGGCGCAACTATGGCTACACCTTC

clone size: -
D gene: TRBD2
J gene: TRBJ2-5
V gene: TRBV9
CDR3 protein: CASSVTGGPETQYF
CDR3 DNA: TGTGCCAGCAGCGTGACGGGAGGGCCGGAGACCCAGTACTTC

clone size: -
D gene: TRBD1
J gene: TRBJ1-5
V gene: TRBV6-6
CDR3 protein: CASLPGTGVVQPQHF
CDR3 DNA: TGTGCCAGCCTCCCCGGGACAGGGGTAGTTCAGCCCCAGCATTTT

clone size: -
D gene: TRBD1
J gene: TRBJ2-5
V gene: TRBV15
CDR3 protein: CATSRRQGRNPESGTQYF
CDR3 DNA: TGTGCCACCAGCCGTAGACAGGGGAGAAACCCAGAGTCTGGGACCCAGTACTTC

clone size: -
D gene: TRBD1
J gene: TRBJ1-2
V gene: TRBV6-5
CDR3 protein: CASRHDRGWDYGYTF
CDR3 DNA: TGTGCCAGCAGGCACGACAGGGGCTGGGACTATGGCTACACCTTC

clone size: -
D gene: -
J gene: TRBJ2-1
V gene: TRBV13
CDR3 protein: CASSLFPGEQFF
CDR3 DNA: TGTGCCAGCAGCTTATTCCCGGGTGAGCAGTTCTTC

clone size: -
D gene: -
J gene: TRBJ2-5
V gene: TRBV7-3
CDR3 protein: CASSGPGETQYF
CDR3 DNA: TGTGCCAGCAGCGGACCGGGGGAGACCCAGTACTTC

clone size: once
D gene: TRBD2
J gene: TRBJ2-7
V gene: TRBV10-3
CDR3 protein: CASGGSGQNFYEQYF
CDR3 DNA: TGTGCTAGCGGGGGTTCGGGACAAAACTTCTACGAGCAGTACTTC

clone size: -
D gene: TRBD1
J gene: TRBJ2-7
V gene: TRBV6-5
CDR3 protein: CASRTGTGAYEQYF
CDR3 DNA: TGTGCCAGCAGGACCGGGACAGGGGCCTACGAGCAGTACTTC

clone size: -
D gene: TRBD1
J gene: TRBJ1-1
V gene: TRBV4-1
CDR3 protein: CASRKSKFRGMNTEAFF
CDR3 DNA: TGCGCCAGCAGAAAGTCCAAGTTCAGGGGGATGAACACTGAAGCTTTCTTT

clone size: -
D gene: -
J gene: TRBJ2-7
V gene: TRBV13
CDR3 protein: CASSLGGVPLMQYF
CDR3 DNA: TGTGCCAGCAGCTTAGGCGGGGTTCCCCTGATGCAGTACTTC